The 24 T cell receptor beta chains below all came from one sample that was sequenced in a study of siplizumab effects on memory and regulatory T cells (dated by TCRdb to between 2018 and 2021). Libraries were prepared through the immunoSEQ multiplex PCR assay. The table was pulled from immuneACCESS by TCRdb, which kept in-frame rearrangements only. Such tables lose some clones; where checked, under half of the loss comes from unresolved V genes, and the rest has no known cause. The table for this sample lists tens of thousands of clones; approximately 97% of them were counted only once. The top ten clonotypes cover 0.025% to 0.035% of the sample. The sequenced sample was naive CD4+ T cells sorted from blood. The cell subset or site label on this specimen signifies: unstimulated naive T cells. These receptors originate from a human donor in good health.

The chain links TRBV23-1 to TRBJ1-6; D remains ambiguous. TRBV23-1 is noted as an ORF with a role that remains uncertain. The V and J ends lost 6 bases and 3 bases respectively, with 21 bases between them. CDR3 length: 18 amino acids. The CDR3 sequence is CASRDAHHYFFYNSPLHF. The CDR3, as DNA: TGCGCCAGCAGAGACGCGCACCATTATTTTTTCTATAATTCACCCCTCCACTTT.

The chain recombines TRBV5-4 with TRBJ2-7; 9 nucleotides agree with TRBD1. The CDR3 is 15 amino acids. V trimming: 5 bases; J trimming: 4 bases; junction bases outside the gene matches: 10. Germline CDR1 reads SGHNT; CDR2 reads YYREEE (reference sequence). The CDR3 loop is CASSLRTGVSYEQYF. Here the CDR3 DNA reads TGTGCCAGCAGTTTAAGGACAGGGGTATCATACGAGCAGTACTTC. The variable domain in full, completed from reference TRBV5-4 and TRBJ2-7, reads ETGVTQSPTHLIKTRGQQVTLRCSSQSGHNTVSWYQQALGQGPQFIFQYYREEENGRGNFPPRFSGLQFPNYSSELNVNALELDDSALYLCASSLRTGVSYEQYFGPGTRLTVT.

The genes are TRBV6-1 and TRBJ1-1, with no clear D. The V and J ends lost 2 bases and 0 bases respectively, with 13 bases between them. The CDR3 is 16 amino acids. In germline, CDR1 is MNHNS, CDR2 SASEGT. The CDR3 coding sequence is TGTGCCAGCAGTGAACCCGGCGGAGGAATGAACACTGAAGCTTTCTTT. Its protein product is CASSEPGGGMNTEAFF.

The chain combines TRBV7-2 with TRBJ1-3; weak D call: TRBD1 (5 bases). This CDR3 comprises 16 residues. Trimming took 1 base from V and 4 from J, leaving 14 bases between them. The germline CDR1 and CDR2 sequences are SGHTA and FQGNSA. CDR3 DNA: TGTGCCAGCAGCTTAGACAGGCCGTCGTTAGGAAACACCATATATTTT. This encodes CASSLDRPSLGNTIYF.

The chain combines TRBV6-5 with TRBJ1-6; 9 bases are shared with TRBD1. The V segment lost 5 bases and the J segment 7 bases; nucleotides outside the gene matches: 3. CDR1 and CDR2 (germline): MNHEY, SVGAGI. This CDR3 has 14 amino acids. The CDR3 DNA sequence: TGTGCCAGCAGTACCGGGACAGGGAATTCACCCCTCCACTTT. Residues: CASSTGTGNSPLHF.

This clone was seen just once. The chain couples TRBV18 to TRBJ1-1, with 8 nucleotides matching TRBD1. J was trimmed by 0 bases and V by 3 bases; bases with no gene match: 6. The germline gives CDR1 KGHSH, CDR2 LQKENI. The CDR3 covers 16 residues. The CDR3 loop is CASSPAWDRMNTEAFF. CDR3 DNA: TGTGCCAGCTCACCTGCATGGGACAGGATGAACACTGAAGCTTTCTTT.

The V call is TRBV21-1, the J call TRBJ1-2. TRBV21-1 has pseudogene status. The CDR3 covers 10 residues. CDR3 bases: TGTGCCAGCAACCAAAGGGGCTACACCTTC. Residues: CASNQRGYTF.

The CDR3 nucleotides are TGTGCCAGCAGGACAGGGGGCGTCACTGAAGCTTTCTTT. Protein: CASRTGGVTEAFF. This chain links TRBV6-6 with TRBJ1-1, with 10 bases that match TRBD1. The germline V gene has CDR1 MNHNY and CDR2 SVGAGI (reference sequence). V gave up 6 bases and J gave up 4 bases; unmatched junction bases: 2. The CDR3 loop spans 13 amino acids.

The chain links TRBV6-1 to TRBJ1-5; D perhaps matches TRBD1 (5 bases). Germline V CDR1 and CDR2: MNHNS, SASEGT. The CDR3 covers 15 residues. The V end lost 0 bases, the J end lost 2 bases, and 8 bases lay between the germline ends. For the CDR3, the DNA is TGTGCCAGCAGTGAAGCCAGGGCTCGCAATCAGCCCCAGCATTTT. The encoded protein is CASSEARARNQPQHF.

CDR3 in DNA: TGTGCCAGCAGTTACTCGCTAGCGGTAGACGAGCAGTACTTC. Protein sequence: CASSYSLAVDEQYF. V usage is TRBV6-5 and J usage is TRBJ2-7; 7 positions agree with TRBD2. This CDR3 is built from 14 residues. CDR1 and CDR2 (germline): MNHEY, SVGAGI. V was pared by 0 bases and J by 5 bases, with 4 bases of the junction left unmatched.

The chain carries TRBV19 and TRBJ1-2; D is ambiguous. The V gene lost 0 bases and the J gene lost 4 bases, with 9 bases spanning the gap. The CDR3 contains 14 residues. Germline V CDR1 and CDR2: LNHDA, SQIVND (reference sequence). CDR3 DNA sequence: TGTGCCAGTAGTATAGATCTGACCGGCTATGGCTACACCTTC. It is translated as CASSIDLTGYGYTF.

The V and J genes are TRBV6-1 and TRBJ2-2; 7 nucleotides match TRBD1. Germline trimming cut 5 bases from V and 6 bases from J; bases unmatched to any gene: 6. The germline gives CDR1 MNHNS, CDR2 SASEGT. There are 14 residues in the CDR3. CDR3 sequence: CASSRNRGSGELFF. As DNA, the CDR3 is TGTGCCAGCAGTAGAAACAGGGGCTCCGGGGAGCTGTTTTTT.

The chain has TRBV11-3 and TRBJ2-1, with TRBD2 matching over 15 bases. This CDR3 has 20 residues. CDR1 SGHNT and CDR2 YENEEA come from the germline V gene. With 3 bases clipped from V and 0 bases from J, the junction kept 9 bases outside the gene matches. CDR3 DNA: TGTGCCAGCAGCTTCCCACTTGGGACTAGCGGGGGGTCCTCCTACAATGAGCAGTTCTTC. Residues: CASSFPLGTSGGSSYNEQFF. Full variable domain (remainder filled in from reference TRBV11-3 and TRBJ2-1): EAGVVQSPRYKIIEKKQPVAFWCNPISGHNTLYWYLQNLGQGPELLIRYENEEAVDDSQLPKDRFSAERLKGVDSTLKIQPAELGDSAVYLCASSFPLGTSGGSSYNEQFFGPGTRLTVL.

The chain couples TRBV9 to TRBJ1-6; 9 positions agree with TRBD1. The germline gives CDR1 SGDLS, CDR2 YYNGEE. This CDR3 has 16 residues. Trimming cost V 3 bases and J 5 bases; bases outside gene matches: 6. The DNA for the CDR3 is TGTGCCAGCAGCGCTGGGACAGGGAGTCATAATTCACCCCTCCACTTT. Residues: CASSAGTGSHNSPLHF.

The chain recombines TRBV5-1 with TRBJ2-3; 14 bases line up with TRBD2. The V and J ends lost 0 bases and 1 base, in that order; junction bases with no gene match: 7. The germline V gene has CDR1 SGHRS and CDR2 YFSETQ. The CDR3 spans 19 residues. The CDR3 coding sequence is TGCGCCAGCAGCTTGGGATACGGACTAGCGGGGGGTCGCACAGATACGCAGTATTTT. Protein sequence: CASSLGYGLAGGRTDTQYF. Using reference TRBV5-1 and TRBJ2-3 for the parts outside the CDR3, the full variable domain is KAGVTQTPRYLIKTRGQQVTLSCSPISGHRSVSWYQQTPGQGLQFLFEYFSETQRNKGNFPGRFSGRQFSNSRSEMNVSTLELGDSALYLCASSLGYGLAGGRTDTQYFGPGTRLTVL.

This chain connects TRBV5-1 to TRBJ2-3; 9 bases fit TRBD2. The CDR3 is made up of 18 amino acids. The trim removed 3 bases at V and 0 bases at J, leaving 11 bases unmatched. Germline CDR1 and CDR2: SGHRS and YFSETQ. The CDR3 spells CASSSTGGGASSTDTQYF. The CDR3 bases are TGCGCCAGCAGCTCCACTGGCGGGGGGGCCTCTAGCACAGATACGCAGTATTTT.

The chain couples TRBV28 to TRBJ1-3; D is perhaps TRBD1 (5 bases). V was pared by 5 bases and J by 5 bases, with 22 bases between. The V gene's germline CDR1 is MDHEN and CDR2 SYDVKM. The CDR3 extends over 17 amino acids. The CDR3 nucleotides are TGTGCCAGCAGTCCGGTGGAACGGGACTTCTCGAGAAACACCATATATTTT. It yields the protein CASSPVERDFSRNTIYF.

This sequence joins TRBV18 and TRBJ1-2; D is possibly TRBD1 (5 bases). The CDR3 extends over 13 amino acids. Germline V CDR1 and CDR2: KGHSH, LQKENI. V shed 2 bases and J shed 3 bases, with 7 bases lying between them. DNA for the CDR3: TGTGCCAGCTCACCAACGGGACACTATGGCTACACCTTC. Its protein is CASSPTGHYGYTF.

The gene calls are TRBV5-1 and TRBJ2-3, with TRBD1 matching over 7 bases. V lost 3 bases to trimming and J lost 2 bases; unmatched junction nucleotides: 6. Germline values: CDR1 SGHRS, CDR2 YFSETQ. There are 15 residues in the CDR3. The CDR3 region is CASSSGGITTDTQYF. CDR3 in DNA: TGCGCCAGCAGCTCAGGGGGAATCACCACAGATACGCAGTATTTT.

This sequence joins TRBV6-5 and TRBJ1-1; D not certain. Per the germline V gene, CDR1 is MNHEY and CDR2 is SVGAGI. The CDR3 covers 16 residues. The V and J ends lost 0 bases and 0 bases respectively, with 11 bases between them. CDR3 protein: CASSYSMWRMNTEAFF. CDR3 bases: TGTGCCAGCAGTTACTCGATGTGGCGGATGAACACTGAAGCTTTCTTT.

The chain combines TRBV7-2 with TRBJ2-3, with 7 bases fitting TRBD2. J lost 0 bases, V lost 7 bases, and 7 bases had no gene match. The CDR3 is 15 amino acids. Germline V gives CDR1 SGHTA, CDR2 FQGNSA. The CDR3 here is CASTQWGLSTDTQYF. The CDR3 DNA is TGTGCCAGCACCCAGTGGGGACTAAGCACAGATACGCAGTATTTT.

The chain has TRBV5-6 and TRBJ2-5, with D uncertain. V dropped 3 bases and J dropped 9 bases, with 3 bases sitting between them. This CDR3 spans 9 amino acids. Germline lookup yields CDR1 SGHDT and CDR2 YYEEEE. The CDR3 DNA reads TGTGCCAGCAGCTCATCCCAGTACTTC. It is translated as CASSSSQYF. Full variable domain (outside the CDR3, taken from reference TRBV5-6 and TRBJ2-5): DAGVTQSPTHLIKTRGQQVTLRCSPKSGHDTVSWYQQALGQGPQFIFQYYEEEERQRGNFPDRFSGHQFPNYSSELNVNALLLGDSALYLCASSSSQYFGPGTRLLVL.

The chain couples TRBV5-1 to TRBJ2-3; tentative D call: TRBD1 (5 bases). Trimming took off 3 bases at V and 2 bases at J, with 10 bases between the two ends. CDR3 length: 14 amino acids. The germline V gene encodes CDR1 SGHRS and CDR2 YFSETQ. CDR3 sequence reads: CASSSDRPTDTQYF. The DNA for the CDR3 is TGCGCCAGCAGCTCTGACAGACCCACAGATACGCAGTATTTT. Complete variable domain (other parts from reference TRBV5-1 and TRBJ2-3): KAGVTQTPRYLIKTRGQQVTLSCSPISGHRSVSWYQQTPGQGLQFLFEYFSETQRNKGNFPGRFSGRQFSNSRSEMNVSTLELGDSALYLCASSSDRPTDTQYFGPGTRLTVL.

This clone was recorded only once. The CDR3 DNA sequence: TGTGCCAGCAGCCCCGGCGGGTTAGGCAATGAGCAGTTCTTC. This translates into CASSPGGLGNEQFF. V and J are TRBV11-3 and TRBJ2-1; D perhaps matches TRBD2 (5 bases). Germline V CDR1 and CDR2: SGHNT, YENEEA. The CDR3 has 14 residues. The V end was cut by 5 bases, the J end by 6 bases, with 14 bases between.